Sequencing of this T cell receptor (beta chain) was carried out in a study of T cells in Graves' hyperthyroidism and ophthalmopathy. Study summary: Peripheral blood draws took place at initial diagnosis, ahead of any treatment.

Patients having uncontrolled infection, another autoimmune disease, pregnancy or lactation were not included. The source of the PBMCs was less than 12 ml of fresh peripheral blood. TCR beta CDR3 regions were amplified from RNA transcripts. When the TCR CDR3 underwent first-round RT-PCR, the HTBI primer set was used. TCRdb reanalysed the multiplex PCR reads using MiXCR and keeps one entry per CDR3 protein. The data contain about 640,000 distinct CDR3 sequences, about a fifth of them singletons. Study-wide results and caveats: Most thyroid clonotypes expanded above 0.001 were also detected in blood.

This clonotype showed up many times. Its antigen is undetermined. The sequence was obtained from a man aged 25 to 40 with Graves' ophthalmopathy. The sample taken for sequencing was blood.

Written as DNA, the CDR3 is TGTGCCAGCAGCCCCGGGACAGCCTTGAACTATGGCTACACCTTC. Translation gives CASSPGTALNYGYTF. The V call is TRBV11-2, the J call TRBJ1-2; 7 bases map to TRBD1. Germline V gene lookup returns CDR1 SGHAT and CDR2 FQNNGV. The CDR3 is 15 amino acids. J was trimmed by 2 bases and V by 5 bases; bases with no gene match: 8.